This entry lists 9 T cell receptor beta chains sequenced from one sample in a study of Tregs in tolerant kidney transplant recipients. Data came from immunoSEQ multiplex PCR; TCRdb stores just in-frame clones and leaves some out. This sample's table reports more than 30,000 clones. Sample: CD8+ T cells from blood, taken before the transplant. The source is a human donor who received a combined kidney and bone marrow transplant.

About this clone: The read halts 3 residues ahead of the CDR3 end, with the missing end drawn from the germline J gene. J is TRBJ1-2 and V is TRBV7-9; TRBD1 is a possible D gene (5 bases). V was clipped by 2 bases and J by 6 bases, with 13 bases between them. CDR3 size: 14 residues. Germline CDR1 and CDR2: SEHNR and FQNEAQ (reference sequence). CDR3 protein: CASSLQGTVNGYTF. CDR3 bases read: TGTGCCAGCAGCTTACAGGGTACTGTGAATGGC.

For this clone: Read coverage stops 3 residues before the CDR3 terminus; the germline J gene supplies the remainder. V and J are TRBV7-6 and TRBJ2-2, with 7 nucleotides matching TRBD2. The V and J ends lost 3 bases and 1 base, in that order; junction bases with no gene match: 5. The CDR3 is made up of 16 amino acids. CDR1 and CDR2 from the germline V gene are SGHVS and FNYEAQ. CDR3 sequence: CASSFRLAENTGELFF. The DNA read from the CDR3 is TGTGCCAGCAGCTTTCGCCTAGCGGAGAACACCGGGGAG.

Turning to this clone: The read terminates 3 residues ahead of where the CDR3 ends, so the germline J gene completes it. This chain links TRBV19 with TRBJ1-4; a weak D match, TRBD1 (5 bases). The CDR3 has 14 amino acids. The V end lost 8 bases, the J end lost 6 bases, and 16 bases lay between the germline ends. Germline CDR1 reads LNHDA; CDR2 reads SQIVND (reference sequence). The covered CDR3 bases are TGTGCCAGTGTCCCCCGGGGGAAGGATGAAAAA. This sequence encodes CASVPRGKDEK. The full-length CDR3 reads as CASVPRGKDEKLFF.

In the case of this clone: Sequencing ends 3 residues short of the CDR3 end; the germline J gene provides the rest. The chain joins TRBV11-2 to TRBJ2-7; the match to TRBD2 covers 8 bases. With V trimmed by 3 bases and J by 4 bases, 5 bases remained unmatched. The CDR3 is made up of 14 amino acids. Per the germline V gene, CDR1 is SGHAT and CDR2 is FQNNGV. The part of the CDR3 DNA that was read is TGTGCCAGCAGCTTCGGAGCGGGAGCTTACGAG. It encodes CASSFGAGAYE. The entire CDR3 reads CASSFGAGAYEQYF.

Comments on this clone: The read falls 3 residues short of the CDR3 end, and the missing part is taken from the germline J gene. The chain combines TRBV20-1 with TRBJ2-5; D is possibly TRBD1 (5 bases). The V end was cut by 3 bases, the J end by 2 bases, with 13 bases between. The CDR3 length is 14 residues. The V gene's germline CDR1 is DFQATT and CDR2 SNEGSKA (reference sequence). The CDR3 sequence is CSASFYRNQETQYF. CDR3 DNA, as far as it was read: TGCAGTGCTAGCTTTTACAGGAATCAAGAGACC.

With respect to this clone: Read coverage stops 3 residues before the CDR3 terminus; the germline J gene supplies the remainder. The chain recombines TRBV2 with TRBJ2-1; no definite D call. V was cut by 3 bases and J by 8 bases, with 5 bases left in between. The CDR3 is made up of 11 amino acids. Germline loops: CDR1 SNHLY, CDR2 FYNNEI. CDR3 DNA, as far as it was read: TGTGCCAGCAGTGATCTCGATGAG. This encodes CASSDLDE. The CDR3 as a whole reads CASSDLDEQFF.

Points on this clone: The read ends 3 residues before the CDR3 terminus; that terminus is restored from the germline J gene. This chain connects TRBV19 to TRBJ2-6; TRBD1 matches at 9 bases. Germline V lookup: CDR1 LNHDA, CDR2 SQIVND (reference sequence). With V trimmed by 7 bases and J by 0 bases, 7 bases remained unmatched. This CDR3 has 17 amino acids. The chain's CDR3 is CASNRGPESSGANVLTF. CDR3 DNA (partial): TGTGCCAGTAACAGGGGGCCAGAGAGCTCTGGGGCCAACGTC.

As concerns this clone: The read terminates 3 residues before the CDR3 end, so the remaining end is supplied by the germline J gene. The chain has TRBV7-9 and TRBJ2-7; 9 nucleotides agree with TRBD2. After removal of 4 bases from V and 4 bases from J, the junction contained 5 bases not matched to a gene. This CDR3 region has 14 residues. Germline values: CDR1 SEHNR, CDR2 FQNEAQ (reference sequence). CDR3 residues: CASSSPGLAYEQYF. Incomplete CDR3 DNA: TGTGCCAGCAGCTCACCGGGACTAGCTTACGAG.

Comment on this clone: The read ends 3 residues early relative to the CDR3; the germline J gene fills the gap. This chain connects TRBV2 to TRBJ2-5; 7 bases are shared with TRBD2. Losses at the gene ends were 6 bases for V and 5 bases for J; bases not matched to a gene: 9. The CDR3 is 14 amino acids. Germline V CDR1 and CDR2: SNHLY, FYNNEI. The CDR3 bases that were read are TGTGCCAGCAGCGAGGGAGGGGTCTGGGAGACC. Its protein is CASSEGGVWET. The whole CDR3 region reads CASSEGGVWETQYF. Complete variable domain (other parts from reference TRBV2 and TRBJ2-5): EPEVTQTPSHQVTQMGQEVILRCVPISNHLYFYWYRQILGQKVEFLVSFYNNEISEKSEIFDDQFSVERPDGSNFTLKIRSTKLEDSAMYFCASSEGGVWETQYFGPGTRLLVL.